Sequencing of this T cell receptor beta chain was carried out in a study of identical twins. Study results and limitations: A lower insertion count was a feature of abundant cord blood beta clonotypes, with no such feature in memory repertoires.

With regard to this clonotype: The antigen is undetermined.

Template switching supplied a universal primer site; unique molecular identifiers were carried on the cDNA. TCRdb passed the 5' RACE reads through MiXCR, listing each CDR3 protein once. The sample records roughly 500,000 distinct CDR3 sequences, around 20% being singletons. Germline CDR1 reads MNHNS; CDR2 reads SASEGT. Trimming took 7 bases from V and 1 from J; bases not matched to a gene: 12. The CDR3 has 16 residues. These data were also reused for a study on T cells expressing NK-cell markers. That work adds: Repertoires of TCR beta were obtained from T cells sorted as CD3+CD56+NKG2C+, CD3+CD56+NKG2C- and CD3+CD56-NKG2C+. Where a handful of donors were concerned, these clonotypes also led the CD3+CD56-NKG2C+ fraction.

This receptor was obtained from a woman under 30 in good health. The chain is built from TRBV6-1 and TRBJ2-5; TRBD1 agrees at 7 bases. The sample was CD4+ T cells sorted from blood. The CDR3 sequence is CASKGGRFSVQETQYF. As DNA, the CDR3 is TGTGCCAGCAAAGGGGGCCGGTTCTCGGTCCAAGAGACCCAGTACTTC.